This T cell receptor (beta chain) was sequenced during a study of blood T cell repertoires in COVID-19. About the study: The United States, Italy and Spain were the sources of the acute and convalescent COVID-19 samples.

Sequencing was performed with immunoSEQ multiplex PCR; in TCRdb, only in-frame clones are kept and a portion is missing. Among around 620,000 clones, just under 90% were seen once, and the ten largest hold roughly 0.25%. In germline, CDR1 is SQVTM, CDR2 ANQGSEA. This CDR3 contains 10 residues. The V call is TRBV29-1, the J call TRBJ1-1, with 7 bases lining up with TRBD1. This TCR was sampled from a woman under 30 with acute or convalescent COVID-19. Sequenced sample: peripheral blood. The CDR3, as DNA: TGCACCTCAGGGACAGATGAAGCTTTCTTT. Translated, it gives CTSGTDEAFF.